The 26 T cell receptor beta chains listed next were all sequenced from one sample in a study of brain T cells in children with intractable seizures. Assay used: immunoSEQ multiplex PCR; TCRdb lists only in-frame clones, some missing. The sample shows tens of thousands of clones, around 90% of them seen only once. This specimen consisted of peripheral blood, obtained at surgery. Receptors originate from a girl aged 2-10 years with tuberous sclerosis and intractable seizures.

This chain joins TRBV2 and TRBJ2-5; D is undetermined. With 3 bases removed from V and 4 bases from J, the gap between germline ends came to 12 bases. The CDR3 length is 14 residues. The germline gives CDR1 SNHLY, CDR2 FYNNEI. The CDR3 spells CASSESRAPETQYF. The CDR3 coding sequence is TGTGCCAGCAGTGAGTCAAGGGCTCCAGAGACCCAGTACTTC.

The rearrangement joins TRBV7-7 to TRBJ1-2; 9 bases fit TRBD1. Germline values: CDR1 SSHAT, CDR2 FNYEAQ (reference sequence). J was trimmed by 6 bases and V by 5 bases; bases with no gene match: 13. The CDR3 length is 16 residues. In DNA, the CDR3 is TGTGCCAGCAGCACAAACAGGGGGCGTAAGATCGATGGCTACACCTTC. Protein: CASSTNRGRKIDGYTF. The full variable domain, with the rest looked up from reference TRBV7-7 and TRBJ1-2, is GAGVSQSPRYKVTKRGQDVTLRCDPISSHATLYWYQQALGQGPEFLTYFNYEAQPDKSGLPSDRFSAERPEGSISTLTIQRTEQRDSAMYRCASSTNRGRKIDGYTFGSGTRLTVV.

The chain combines TRBV7-8 with TRBJ1-3, with D perhaps TRBD1 (5 bases). The CDR3 sequence is 13 residues long. The ends were cut back, 2 bases at V and 7 bases at J, with 9 bases in the middle. Germline V gene sequence: CDR1 SGHVS, CDR2 FQNEAQ. This CDR3 is CASSLYGGNTIYF. The CDR3 DNA sequence: TGTGCCAGCAGCTTATACGGGGGGAACACCATATATTTT.

V gene TRBV4-2 combines with J gene TRBJ2-5, with D perhaps matching TRBD2 (6 bases). Germline CDR1 is LGHNA and CDR2 is YNFKEQ. The CDR3 covers 17 residues. Trimming removed 1 base from V and 5 bases from J, with 20 bases in between. The CDR3 bases are TGTGCCAGCAGCCAAGGGCCGACTAGGTTACGCGGGGAGACCCAGTACTTC. Translated, it gives CASSQGPTRLRGETQYF.

The chain combines TRBV9 with TRBJ2-7; the match to TRBD1 covers 9 bases. Germline-derived CDR1 and CDR2 are SGDLS and YYNGEE. There are 16 residues in the CDR3. Germline trimming cut 2 bases from V and 5 bases from J; bases unmatched to any gene: 11. CDR3 residues: CASSVGVYRGPNEQYV. The CDR3 DNA reads TGTGCCAGCAGCGTTGGGGTGTACAGGGGGCCTAACGAGCAGTACGTC.

The rearrangement joins TRBV29-1 to TRBJ2-3; TRBD1 matches at 8 bases. This CDR3 spans 15 amino acids. V trimming: 3 bases; J trimming: 2 bases; junction bases outside the gene matches: 7. Germline loops: CDR1 SQVTM, CDR2 ANQGSEA. This CDR3 reads CSVDGIQGVTDTQYF. In DNA, the CDR3 is TGCAGCGTTGATGGCATACAGGGGGTCACAGATACGCAGTATTTT.

This sequence joins TRBV5-1 and TRBJ1-4; maybe TRBD1 (5 bases). Trimming removed 0 bases from V and 8 bases from J, with 20 bases in between. The CDR3 is made up of 17 amino acids. Germline V gives CDR1 SGHRS, CDR2 YFSETQ. The CDR3 region is CASSLAFAGAEGEKLFF. As DNA, the CDR3 is TGCGCCAGCAGCTTGGCTTTCGCCGGGGCCGAAGGGGAAAAACTGTTTTTT.

This clone appeared once. The rearrangement uses TRBV27 and TRBJ1-1; D gene ambiguous. This CDR3 has 14 residues. V lost 2 bases and J lost 1, with 8 bases in between. The germline V gene has CDR1 MNHEY and CDR2 SMNVEV (reference sequence). The CDR3 sequence: CASSLRYKNTEAFF. The CDR3 region has the DNA TGTGCCAGCAGTTTAAGGTACAAGAACACTGAAGCTTTCTTT.

CDR3 in amino acids: CASVGQGNQPQHF. The CDR3 DNA reads TGCGCCAGCGTGGGACAGGGCAATCAGCCCCAGCATTTT. The rearrangement uses TRBV10-1 and TRBJ1-5, with 8 nucleotides matching TRBD1. This CDR3 has 13 residues. Unmatched junction bases numbered 2, after V lost 8 bases and J lost 2 bases. Germline CDR1 reads WNHNN; CDR2 reads SYGVQD (reference sequence).

This clone was seen only once. For the CDR3, the DNA is TGTGCCAGCCCTGGGACAAATGGCAATCAGCCCCAGCATTTT. Amino acid sequence: CASPGTNGNQPQHF. This chain links TRBV18 with TRBJ1-5; D perhaps matches TRBD1 (6 bases). V lost 8 bases to trimming and J lost 2 bases, with 13 bases between them. Germline lookup yields CDR1 KGHSH and CDR2 LQKENI. The CDR3 spans 14 residues.

V gene TRBV5-5 combines with J gene TRBJ1-1; D gene ambiguous. Germline V gene lookup returns CDR1 SGHKS and CDR2 YYEKEE (reference sequence). The CDR3 contains 17 residues. V lost 4 bases, J lost 1 base, and 20 bases lay in between. The chain's CDR3 is CASSLVWAQIENTEAFF. CDR3 DNA sequence: TGTGCCAGCAGCCTGGTGTGGGCCCAAATCGAGAACACTGAAGCTTTCTTT.

V and J are TRBV4-1 and TRBJ1-2; 8 nucleotides align to TRBD1. Trimming cost V 4 bases and J 6 bases; bases outside gene matches: 10. The CDR3 loop spans 15 amino acids. In germline, CDR1 is MGHRA, CDR2 YSYEKL. The CDR3 is CASSRTARDRHGYTF. Written as DNA, the CDR3 is TGCGCCAGCAGCCGAACAGCCCGGGACAGGCATGGCTACACCTTC.

The J gene is TRBJ1-2, the V gene TRBV11-2, with no clear D. Trimming took 5 bases from V and 4 from J, leaving 8 bases between them. The CDR3 has 12 residues. Germline V gene lookup returns CDR1 SGHAT and CDR2 FQNNGV. The DNA of the CDR3 is TGTGCCAGCAGCCTCCCTGGCTATGGCTACACCTTC. Translating gives CASSLPGYGYTF.

The rearrangement joins TRBV6-5 to TRBJ2-2; D not resolved. V lost 0 bases and J lost 6, with 8 bases in between. The CDR3 runs 14 residues. Germline V gene lookup returns CDR1 MNHEY and CDR2 SVGAGI. The CDR3 DNA sequence: TGTGCCAGCAGTTACTCTTTTGGGGCCGGGGAGCTGTTTTTT. It codes for CASSYSFGAGELFF.

V is TRBV7-9 and J is TRBJ2-3, with D unresolved. Germline CDR1 is SEHNR and CDR2 is FQNEAQ (reference sequence). The CDR3 extends over 13 amino acids. Deletions cut 1 base from V and 6 bases from J, with 8 bases between. The CDR3 DNA is TGTGCCAGCAGCTTAGACAGCCCGGATACGCAGTATTTT. Amino acids: CASSLDSPDTQYF. Complete variable domain (other parts from reference TRBV7-9 and TRBJ2-3): DTGVSQNPRHKITKRGQNVTFRCDPISEHNRLYWYRQTLGQGPEFLTYFQNEAQLEKSRLLSDRFSAERPKGSFSTLEIQRTEQGDSAMYLCASSLDSPDTQYFGPGTRLTVL.

The rearrangement joins TRBV28 to TRBJ1-1; D gene uncertain. The CDR3 spans 19 residues. Germline V gives CDR1 MDHEN, CDR2 SYDVKM. Trimming removed 5 bases from V and 0 bases from J, with 25 bases in between. CDR3 coding DNA: TGTGCCAGCAGTCCACTTTTTTCGCGGGTCCTCGAGGTGAACACTGAAGCTTTCTTT. Its protein product is CASSPLFSRVLEVNTEAFF.

The J gene is TRBJ1-2, the V gene TRBV19; D is unclear. The CDR3 contains 14 residues. Germline V gives CDR1 LNHDA, CDR2 SQIVND (reference sequence). Trimming left V 3 bases short and J 3 bases short, with 11 bases between. The CDR3 DNA follows: TGTGCCAGTAGTATTTCGGGGTCGGACTATGGCTACACCTTC. Residues: CASSISGSDYGYTF.

The chain is built from TRBV7-9 and TRBJ2-2; D uncertain. V was trimmed by 5 bases and J by 7 bases, leaving 17 bases between them. Germline CDR1 and CDR2: SEHNR and FQNEAQ (reference sequence). This CDR3 comprises 15 residues. The chain's CDR3 is CASSTFTDFGGELFF. The DNA for the CDR3 is TGTGCCAGCAGCACGTTTACAGATTTCGGCGGGGAGCTGTTTTTT. The entire variable domain, with the rest obtained from reference TRBV7-9 and TRBJ2-2, is as follows: DTGVSQNPRHKITKRGQNVTFRCDPISEHNRLYWYRQTLGQGPEFLTYFQNEAQLEKSRLLSDRFSAERPKGSFSTLEIQRTEQGDSAMYLCASSTFTDFGGELFFGEGSRLTVL.

This sequence joins TRBV3-1 (or the pseudogene TRBV3-2) and TRBJ2-1, with 7 positions matching TRBD1. CDR3 length equals 16 residues. The V gene end was trimmed by 4 bases and the J gene end by 7 bases; junction bases not matched to a gene: 13. Per the germline V gene, CDR1 is LGHDT and CDR2 is YNNKEL (reference sequence). Here the CDR3 DNA reads TGTGCCAGCAGCCTCCTCCCGACAGGGCCAAAGAATGAGCAGTTCTTC. This encodes CASSLLPTGPKNEQFF.

This CDR3 reads CASSLQGSYEQYF. In DNA form, the CDR3 reads TGTGCCAGCTCACTACAGGGGTCCTACGAGCAGTACTTC. The chain has TRBV18 and TRBJ2-7, with 7 nucleotides matching TRBD1. Per the germline V gene, CDR1 is KGHSH and CDR2 is LQKENI. The CDR3 contains 13 residues. V trimming: 4 bases; J trimming: 1 base; junction bases outside the gene matches: 1.

The chain recombines TRBV27 with TRBJ1-2; 9 bases are a match to TRBD1. This CDR3 region has 16 residues. Losses at the gene ends were 7 bases for V and 4 bases for J; bases not matched to a gene: 13. CDR1 is MNHEY, CDR2 SMNVEV, per germline (reference sequence). DNA for the CDR3: TGTGCCAGCATCTATACAGGGGGCCTGGGTGTCTATGGCTACACCTTC. This sequence encodes CASIYTGGLGVYGYTF.

The rearrangement links TRBV23-1 to TRBJ1-3; D is unclear. TRBV23-1 is an open reading frame, and its role is uncertain. V was cut by 3 bases and J by 1 base, with 13 bases left in between. The CDR3 runs 16 residues. The DNA of the CDR3 is TGCGCCAGCAGTCACCTGAGGAGGGCGTCTGGAAACACCATATATTTT. Its translation is CASSHLRRASGNTIYF.

The V and J genes are TRBV7-2 and TRBJ1-6; maybe TRBD1 (6 bases). V was pared by 5 bases and J by 8 bases, with 10 bases between. Germline V CDR1 and CDR2: SGHTA, FQGNSA. The CDR3 consists of 13 residues. The CDR3 DNA follows: TGTGCCAGCAGCCATAGGGGGGATTCACCCCTCCACTTT. Its protein product is CASSHRGDSPLHF.

The chain joins TRBV4-2 to TRBJ2-1; 12 nucleotides line up with TRBD2. Germline assignment: CDR1 LGHNA and CDR2 YNFKEQ. The CDR3 totals 17 residues. Trimming took 0 bases from V and 9 from J; bases not matched to a gene: 9. CDR3 sequence (DNA): TGTGCCAGCAGCCAAGATCCCGCTAGCGGGGGGGCCGGTGAGCAGTTCTTC. As protein: CASSQDPASGGAGEQFF.

V usage is TRBV29-1 and J usage is TRBJ2-2; 7 bases are a match to TRBD1. Germline V gene data show CDR1 as SQVTM and CDR2 as ANQGSEA. J gave up 6 bases and V 5 bases, and 12 bases lay outside the gene matches. This CDR3 is 15 amino acids long. The CDR3: CSVTKRGPAAGELFF. The CDR3 nucleotides are TGCAGCGTTACGAAAAGGGGGCCCGCCGCCGGGGAGCTGTTTTTT.

V usage is TRBV5-1 and J usage is TRBJ2-5; TRBD1 is a possible D gene (6 bases). The CDR3 length is 14 residues. Trimming pared 4 bases from V and 1 base from J, leaving 11 bases between. The V gene's germline CDR1 is SGHRS and CDR2 YFSETQ. The CDR3 loop reads CASSPGTSQETQYF. CDR3 bases: TGCGCCAGCAGCCCGGGGACAAGCCAAGAGACCCAGTACTTC.